This T cell receptor beta chain was recovered during a study of monozygotic twins with inflammatory bowel disease (dated by TCRdb to between 2018 and 2020). Context from the whole study: The full study comprised some 30 monozygotic twin pairs: nine German pairs (four IBD-concordant, five IBD-discordant) and 19 IBD-discordant Danish pairs. Within discordant pairs, disease-associated traits were sought mainly by comparing IBD patients with their genetically identical healthy co-twins. Each individual had, on average, about 151 000 unique TCRalpha sequences and 181 000 unique TCRbeta sequences available for analysis. The full study reports these points: Concordant and discordant twins showed no difference in repertoire similarity, possibly because of limited statistical power. The analysis was unable to tell different T cell subtypes apart. Measured by the inverse Simpson index, TCRbeta repertoire diversity was lower in IBD patients than in their healthy co-twins. Fewer clonotypes were shared with other individuals by IBD patients than by healthy twins, most markedly in patients showing signs of disease activity. Differing immunosuppressive treatments among patients may have added background noise and inter-individual variability to the repertoires. No single strong signal or clonotype linked to IBD turned up in the results, so the idea that one exists was not supported.

With respect to this clonotype: No cognate antigen has been identified for it.

Sequences GTSNPN (CDR1) and SVGIG (CDR2) are obtained from the germline V gene (reference sequence). CDR3 length: 12 amino acids, cysteine to phenylalanine. No DNA is given. From each donor, an approximately 2.5 ml peripheral blood sample was drawn into PAXgene tubes and stored at -80 degrees C. Total RNA was isolated from whole blood with the PAXgene blood miRNA kit on an automated QIAcube, without T cell sorting. Peripheral blood from monozygotic twin pairs, either concordant or discordant for inflammatory bowel disease, underwent deep TCRalpha and TCRbeta repertoire profiling that used unique molecular barcoding. Smoking habits were recorded for all twin pairs, with individuals classified as current, former or never smokers. The library was built by means of 5' RACE. Preparation of each TCR library used approximately 4,000 ng of total RNA. For each sample, cDNA synthesis with SMARTScribe reverse transcriptase was split into eight separate reactions. During cDNA synthesis, template switching introduced unique molecular identifiers that contained a 6-nucleotide sample barcode. Two nested PCRs of about 16 and 10 cycles amplified the TCRalpha and TCRbeta cDNA, and bead purification followed each PCR. Before amplification, the cDNA was treated with uracil DNA-glycosylase and purified using the QIAquick PCR purification kit. The second PCR added Illumina TruSeq-compatible adapters along with sample-specific barcodes. TapeStation and Qubit were used to check library quality and concentration, and about 5.2 ng of each library went into the pool. Pooled libraries were sequenced on an Illumina HiSeq2500 single-index Rapid Run with 2 x 100 bp reads and custom sequencing primers. In the original analysis: MiGEC version 1.2.6 was used for UMI-based consensus assembly, which corrected PCR and sequencing errors. MiXCR version 2.1.1 was used for V(D)J alignment, clonotype assembly and CDR3 extraction. Gene usage, clonotype sharing and MAIT/NKT TCR abundance were normalised by analysing the top 1000, 10 000 and 20 000 clonotypes per sample. After downsampling to 27 000 UMIs, diversity was calculated as the inverse Simpson index using the vegan R package. Paired Mann-Whitney U tests on discordant twin pairs were used, with Benjamini-Hochberg multiple-testing correction. Based on TCRdb reprocessing of the reads, there is one entry per CDR3 protein sequence, and DNA is missing. The V and J calls and clone size are TCRdb's, not the authors'. The sample has around 150,000 distinct CDR3 sequences on record. Together, the top ten hold 2.8% of the sample.

The sample comprised blood. The rearrangement combines TRBV30 with TRBJ2-2. The clonotype was recovered from a human donor with ulcerative colitis or Crohn's disease, or a healthy co-twin of an affected twin (not recorded which). The CDR3 region: CAWSLGNGELFF.